This TCR beta chain was sequenced for a study of T cells after yellow fever vaccination. The V gene lost 1 base and the J gene lost 6 bases, with 7 bases spanning the gap. This CDR3 region has 13 residues. Looked up from germline, CDR1 is SEHNR and CDR2 is FQNEAQ (reference sequence). MiXCR was run by TCRdb on the 5' RACE reads, yielding one entry per CDR3 protein. The table lists about 550,000 distinct CDR3 sequences, under 25% of them singletons. The TCR sequence derives from a young man who received the YFV17D yellow fever vaccine. The sample was PBMCs, taken 15 days after the yellow fever booster vaccination. This chain uses TRBV7-9 with TRBJ1-5; the D is unclear. CDR3 loop: CASSLERSQPQHF. The CDR3 DNA follows: TGTGCCAGCAGCTTAGAGCGGTCTCAGCCCCAGCATTTT.